Listed below are T cell receptor beta chains from one sample, sequenced in a study of cytomegalovirus exposure and HLA in healthy donors. TCRdb's table, derived via immunoSEQ multiplex PCR, lists solely in-frame clones and lacks some. This sample has nearly 95,000 clones, with around 8% found just once. The sequenced sample consisted of PBMCs. These receptors were obtained from a man aged 45 to 65 in good health and CMV-seronegative. CDR3s include the opening cysteine and the closing phenylalanine or tryptophan. D genes are given only for firm matches. Size is omitted from some rows. Given values are once, few, many or a class for expanded clones.

cdr3_length j_call clone_size d_call v_call cdr3_aa cdr3_nt
15 TRBJ1-1 NA NA TRBV19 CASSRGKNHNTEAFF TGTGCCAGTAGTAGAGGGAAAAATCATAACACTGAAGCTTTCTTT
14 TRBJ1-3 NA NA TRBV29-1 CSAVRTGTGNTIYF TGCAGCGCTGTTCGAACGGGGACTGGAAACACCATATATTTT
15 TRBJ1-1 NA TRBD1 TRBV28 CASSPSGTVNTEAFF TGTGCCAGCAGTCCCTCCGGGACAGTTAACACTGAAGCTTTCTTT
14 TRBJ1-5 NA TRBD1 TRBV18 CASSRTGDRQPQHF TGTGCCAGCTCACGCACAGGGGATAGACAGCCCCAGCATTTT
15 TRBJ2-7 NA TRBD1 TRBV4-2 CASSQVGTAVYEQYF TGTGCCAGCAGCCAAGTAGGGACAGCTGTCTACGAGCAGTACTTC
13 TRBJ1-2 NA NA TRBV6-4 CASSEGQGDGYTF TGTGCCAGCAGTGAGGGGCAGGGCGACGGCTACACCTTC
17 TRBJ2-1 NA TRBD2 TRBV4-2 CASSLGYRAGEVNEQFF TGTGCCAGCAGCCTAGGGTATCGAGCGGGAGAAGTTAATGAGCAGTTCTTC
16 TRBJ2-1 NA TRBD2 TRBV19 CASSIDAGAAYNEQFF TGTGCCAGTAGTATAGATGCGGGAGCGGCCTACAATGAGCAGTTCTTC
14 TRBJ1-4 NA TRBD1 TRBV30 CACLQGPQTRKLFF TGCGCCTGTCTACAGGGGCCGCAGACCCGAAAACTGTTTTTT
17 TRBJ2-7 NA NA TRBV5-1 CASSPLPPGDRSYEQYF TGCGCCAGCAGCCCCCTCCCACCGGGAGATCGGTCCTACGAGCAGTACTTC
13 TRBJ1-2 NA TRBD1 TRBV27 CASSSPTGGGYTF TGTGCCAGCAGTTCACCGACAGGGGGCGGCTACACCTTC
14 TRBJ1-1 NA TRBD1 TRBV28 CASSKPQGGTEAFF TGTGCCAGCAGTAAACCACAGGGGGGCACTGAAGCTTTCTTT
14 TRBJ1-1 few NA TRBV7-3 CASSLSPGNTEAFF TGTGCCAGCAGCTTATCACCGGGGAACACTGAAGCTTTCTTT
13 TRBJ2-3 NA TRBD1 TRBV18 CASSRTGPDTQYF TGTGCCAGCTCTCGGACAGGTCCAGATACGCAGTATTTT
16 TRBJ2-2 few TRBD2 TRBV27 CASSFWTSGGTGELFF TGTGCCAGCAGTTTTTGGACTAGCGGGGGCACCGGGGAGCTGTTTTTT
14 TRBJ1-4 few NA TRBV7-8 CASGLASTNEKLFF TGTGCCAGCGGACTAGCGTCAACTAATGAAAAACTGTTTTTT
13 TRBJ2-7 few TRBD1 TRBV6-5 CARRPTGAYEQYF TGTGCCAGAAGACCGACAGGGGCCTACGAGCAGTACTTC
15 TRBJ2-1 few TRBD2 TRBV7-3 CASSLGLAFRGEQFF TGTGCCAGCAGCTTGGGACTAGCCTTTCGAGGTGAGCAGTTCTTC
15 TRBJ2-1 few TRBD2 TRBV28 CASSPLGAGEGEQFF TGTGCCAGCAGTCCTTTAGGGGCGGGGGAGGGTGAGCAGTTCTTC
16 TRBJ2-1 NA TRBD2 TRBV7-6 CASSLDAGGPFYEQFF TGTGCCAGCAGCTTAGACGCGGGGGGGCCATTCTATGAGCAGTTCTTC
15 TRBJ2-1 NA NA TRBV2 CASLGRASSYNEQFF TGTGCCAGCTTAGGCAGGGCGAGCTCCTACAATGAGCAGTTCTTC
14 TRBJ2-3 once TRBD2 TRBV28 CASSSGGGTDTQYF TGTGCCAGCAGTTCCGGGGGGGGCACAGATACGCAGTATTTT
15 TRBJ2-5 few NA TRBV4-2 CASSQDTQAQETQYF TGTGCCAGCAGCCAAGACACACAGGCCCAAGAGACCCAGTACTTC
13 TRBJ2-3 few TRBD2 TRBV30 CAWKASGADTQYF TGTGCCTGGAAGGCTAGCGGGGCAGATACGCAGTATTTT
13 TRBJ2-5 few NA TRBV28 CASSLGREETQYF TGTGCCAGCTCCCTCGGCAGGGAAGAGACCCAGTACTTC
13 TRBJ2-7 few NA TRBV2 CASSEDSSHEQYF TGTGCCAGCAGTGAAGACAGTTCCCACGAGCAGTACTTC
15 TRBJ2-5 NA NA TRBV2 CASSESQLGGVAQYF TGTGCCAGCAGTGAAAGTCAACTAGGGGGTGTGGCCCAGTACTTC
14 TRBJ2-5 NA TRBD1 TRBV28 CASSPPGTGETQYF TGTGCCAGCAGCCCTCCCGGGACAGGGGAGACCCAGTACTTC
16 TRBJ2-7 NA TRBD1 TRBV28 CASSLLGTGGSYEQYF TGTGCCAGCAGTTTATTGGGGACAGGGGGCTCCTACGAGCAGTACTTC
14 TRBJ2-2 NA NA TRBV6-1 CASRISDNTGELFF TGTGCCAGCAGAATTAGCGATAACACCGGGGAGCTGTTTTTT
12 TRBJ1-1 few NA TRBV7-9 CASNDSGRRAFF TGTGCCAGCAATGATTCAGGGCGAAGAGCTTTCTTT
11 TRBJ1-2 few TRBD1 TRBV2 CARRTGNGYTF TGTGCCAGGAGGACAGGGAACGGCTACACCTTC
14 TRBJ2-2 medium-sized NA TRBV6-4 CASSDNRESGELFF TGTGCCAGCAGTGATAACAGGGAATCCGGGGAGCTGTTTTTT
16 TRBJ2-2 NA TRBD2 TRBV7-2 CASSLGGRSNTGELFF TGTGCCAGCAGCTTAGGCGGGAGGTCAAACACCGGGGAGCTGTTTTTT
15 TRBJ1-5 few NA TRBV28 CASRPGSHSNQPQHF TGTGCCAGCAGACCGGGGAGCCATAGCAATCAGCCCCAGCATTTT
16 TRBJ2-7 NA TRBD1 TRBV25-1 CASSEMNRGPGVEQYF TGTGCCAGCAGTGAAATGAACAGGGGGCCAGGAGTGGAGCAGTACTTC
14 TRBJ2-5 NA NA TRBV7-6 CASSPTARLETQYF TGTGCCAGCAGCCCGACAGCTCGGCTAGAGACCCAGTACTTC
14 TRBJ2-7 NA TRBD1 TRBV7-2 CASSPGQASIEQYF TGTGCCAGCAGCCCGGGACAGGCAAGTATCGAGCAGTACTTC
19 TRBJ2-3 few TRBD2 TRBV18 CASSLTSGTALASTDTQYF TGTGCCAGCTCGCTAACTAGCGGGACAGCTCTAGCTAGCACAGATACGCAGTATTTT
15 TRBJ2-1 few TRBD2 TRBV2 CASSLGLADYNEQFF TGTGCCAGCAGTCTTGGACTAGCGGATTACAATGAGCAGTTCTTC
14 TRBJ2-6 NA NA TRBV6-6 CASTTGSAANVLTF TGTGCCAGCACAACAGGCTCTGCGGCCAACGTCCTGACTTTC
15 TRBJ2-5 few NA TRBV7-2 CASSSSTAPQETQYF TGTGCCAGCAGCTCCTCGACAGCCCCTCAAGAGACCCAGTACTTC
14 TRBJ2-7 few NA TRBV7-2 CASSSGPGFDEQYF TGTGCCAGCAGCTCCGGACCGGGGTTCGACGAGCAGTACTTC
14 TRBJ1-3 NA NA TRBV5-4 CASSPSRSGNTIYF TGTGCCAGCAGCCCGTCCCGCTCTGGAAACACCATATATTTT
15 TRBJ2-3 few TRBD2 TRBV5-5 CASSLDGRATDTQYF TGTGCCAGCAGCTTGGATGGGAGGGCCACGGATACGCAGTATTTT
15 TRBJ1-2 NA NA TRBV15 CATSRDWASNYGYTF TGTGCCACCAGCAGAGATTGGGCCAGCAACTATGGCTACACCTTC
16 TRBJ1-6 NA NA TRBV21-1 CASSKAGGFYNSPLHF TGTGCCAGCAGCAAAGCGGGAGGTTTCTATAATTCACCCCTCCACTTT
15 TRBJ1-5 few NA TRBV28 CASSLRGMGNQPQHF TGTGCCAGCAGTTTAAGGGGGATGGGCAATCAGCCCCAGCATTTT
15 TRBJ1-3 few TRBD1 TRBV2 CASSTQGASGNTIYF TGTGCCAGCAGTACACAGGGGGCGAGTGGAAACACCATATATTTT
13 TRBJ1-1 NA NA TRBV27 CASSLWQNTEAFF TGTGCCAGCAGTTTATGGCAGAACACTGAAGCTTTCTTT
12 TRBJ1-1 few NA TRBV7-9 CASSFSDTEAFF TGTGCCAGCAGCTTTTCGGACACTGAAGCTTTCTTT
17 TRBJ1-4 few TRBD1 TRBV27 CASSFGGQSLGVEKLFF TGTGCCAGCAGTTTCGGGGGACAGAGTTTGGGGGTTGAAAAACTGTTTTTT
14 TRBJ1-6 NA NA TRBV19 CASRPDSANSPLHF TGTGCCAGTAGGCCGGACAGTGCAAATTCACCCCTCCACTTT
15 TRBJ1-6 NA NA TRBV27 CASSSNPTILTPLHF TGTGCCAGCAGTTCCAATCCAACCATACTCACTCCCCTCCACTTT
15 TRBJ2-1 few TRBD2 TRBV6-1 CASSGTSGAYNEQFF TGTGCCAGCAGTGGTACTAGCGGGGCTTACAATGAGCAGTTCTTC